These 2 T cell receptor beta chains were all obtained from the same sample, sequenced in a study of beta chain features in type 1 diabetes. Expressed TCRB transcripts were sequenced because the isolated RNA had all been reverse transcribed beforehand. The method was immunoSEQ multiplex PCR; TCRdb's version includes in-frame clones alone and lacks a portion of them. In the table there are just over 450,000 clones, roughly 31% of which are singletons. Sequences were obtained from naive CD4+ T cells from blood. The receptor source for this set is a man between 18 and 35 years old in good health.

This clone was seen more than once but under ten times. The chain is built from TRBV6-6 and TRBJ2-1; no firm D call. The CDR3 loop spans 15 amino acids. V lost 2 bases and J 0 bases, leaving 8 bases between the germline ends. Germline assignment: CDR1 MNHNY and CDR2 SVGAGI (reference sequence). As DNA, the CDR3 is TGTGCCAGCAGTTACGGCCTTAGCTCCTACAATGAGCAGTTCTTC. It translates to CASSYGLSSYNEQFF.

This clone was found a few times. The genes are TRBV29-1 and TRBJ2-2; D perhaps matches TRBD1 (5 bases). Per germline, CDR1 SQVTM and CDR2 ANQGSEA. The CDR3 sequence is 14 residues long. Trimming shortened V by 2 bases and J by 0 bases, and 7 bases separated the two germline ends. The CDR3, as DNA: TGCAGCGTTGAATCAGGGTCGAACACCGGGGAGCTGTTTTTT. Residues: CSVESGSNTGELFF.